This T cell receptor beta chain was observed in a study of cytomegalovirus exposure and HLA in healthy donors. The germline gives CDR1 LNHDA, CDR2 SQIVND (reference sequence). CDR3 length equals 17 residues. Trimming took 4 bases from V and 5 from J; bases not matched to a gene: 13. The PCR employed 60 Vbeta primers together with 13 Jbeta primers. Clones were read by immunoSEQ multiplex PCR, and TCRdb kept only the in-frame ones, dropping some. The sample carries tens of thousands of clones, roughly three quarters recorded once. The TCR comes from a woman aged 35 to 49 in good health and CMV-seronegative. Source material: PBMCs. The genes are TRBV19 and TRBJ1-5; TRBD1 aligns across 8 bases. The CDR3 loop reads CASSKGRTGRWDQPQHF. CDR3 coding DNA: TGTGCCAGTAGTAAAGGCCGGACAGGGCGGTGGGATCAGCCCCAGCATTTT.